The source of this TCR beta chain is a study of T cells in Graves' hyperthyroidism and ophthalmopathy. Study findings and constraints: Clonotypes that were expanded in thyroid above 0.001 mostly appeared in blood too.

Amplification yielded TCR beta CDR3 regions, with RNA transcripts as the source. With the HTBI primer set, the TCR CDR3 went through a first round of RT-PCR. Each CDR3 protein is one row after TCRdb ran MiXCR on the multiplex PCR reads. The sample shows about 570,000 distinct CDR3 sequences, roughly 46% of them seen only once. Per the germline V gene, CDR1 is MNHEY and CDR2 is SVGEGT. The CDR3 extends over 15 amino acids. Regarding this clonotype: Its antigen is currently unknown. This may be a read error, as it is one base from a much larger clone.

The origin of this receptor is an adult woman with Graves' disease, either hyperthyroidism or ophthalmopathy (not recorded which). The chain links TRBV6-2 or TRBV6-3 to TRBJ1-5; TRBD1 agrees at 8 bases. The source material was peripheral blood or thyroid tissue (not recorded which). The CDR3 loop reads CASSEPGQVGQPRHF. The CDR3 nucleotides are TGTGCCAGCAGTGAACCGGGACAGGTCGGACAGCCCCGGCATTTT.